This entry features one TCR beta chain sequence. The target antigen is unknown. The sample comes from a study of graft-versus-host responses after intestinal transplantation. Assay used: immunoSEQ multiplex PCR; TCRdb lists only in-frame clones, some missing. This table holds tens of thousands of clones, roughly 88% found once. The CDR3 sequence is 16 residues long. Germline loops: CDR1 SQVTM, CDR2 ANQGSEA. The V segment lost 1 base and the J segment 3 bases; nucleotides outside the gene matches: 2. This material consisted of unstimulated CD4+ T cells sorted from spleen or lymph node cells, taken before intestinal transplant. This TCR was recovered from a human donor who received an intestinal transplant. The genes are TRBV29-1 and TRBJ2-3, with 15 bases fitting TRBD2. The DNA for the CDR3 is TGCAGCGTTGAAGGGACTAGCGGGGGGGGGACAGATACGCAGTATTTT. This sequence encodes CSVEGTSGGGTDTQYF.